This T cell receptor (beta chain) was documented in a study of PD-L1 blockade in urothelial cancer. Sequenced by immunoSEQ multiplex PCR; TCRdb stores in-frame clones only, minus some. This sample yields 35,000 to 45,000 clones, of which roughly 82% are seen a single time; 6% to 7% belongs to the top ten. Relative to its sample, this clone is medium-sized (0.01 to 0.1%). Other DNA variants within this sample encode the same CDR3. The germline CDR1 and CDR2 sequences are SGHRS and YFSETQ. This CDR3 has 15 amino acids. The V gene end was trimmed by 0 bases and the J gene end by 9 bases; junction bases not matched to a gene: 6. Noted time point: pretreatment peripheral blood.

Material: PBMCs, obtained around atezolizumab (anti-PD-L1) treatment. This clonotype was sampled from a man aged 55 to 69 with urothelial cancer. This rearrangement joins TRBV5-1 to TRBJ2-1; 10 bases map to TRBD2. The CDR3 reads CASSLGSGGAGEQFF. CDR3 coding DNA: TGCGCCAGCAGCTTGGGCAGCGGGGGGGCGGGTGAGCAGTTCTTC.